A single sample is the source of the 22 T cell receptor beta chains below, sequenced in a study of T cells after yellow fever vaccination. Each CDR3 protein is one row after TCRdb ran MiXCR on the 5' RACE reads. Of about 340,000 distinct CDR3 sequences listed, 12% are singletons. Source: CD4+ T cells sorted from PBMCs, taken 15 days after the yellow fever booster vaccination. The receptors derive from a man between 18 and 35 years old who received the YFV17D yellow fever vaccine.

The rearrangement joins TRBV12-3 or TRBV12-4 to TRBJ1-2, with D possibly matching TRBD1 (6 bases). The CDR3 is 15 amino acids. V lost 8 bases and J 1 base, leaving 17 bases between the germline ends. The chain's CDR3 is CASSSPGARNYGYTF. The CDR3 coding sequence is TGTGCCAGCTCGTCCCCAGGGGCCCGTAACTATGGCTACACCTTC.

This CDR3 reads CASSLEPGIGYGYTF. As DNA, the CDR3 is TGCGCCAGCAGCTTGGAACCGGGGATAGGCTATGGCTACACCTTC. V gene TRBV5-1 combines with J gene TRBJ1-2; D gene unclear. V lost 0 bases to trimming and J lost 4 bases, with 13 bases between them. CDR3 length: 15 amino acids. Germline V lookup: CDR1 SGHRS, CDR2 YFSETQ.

This clonotype was seen only a few times. The V call is TRBV11-2, the J call TRBJ2-3; possibly TRBD1 or TRBD2 for D (6 bases each). CDR1 and CDR2 from the germline V gene are SGHAT and FQNNGV. V lost 4 bases to trimming and J lost 1 base, with 21 bases between them. The CDR3 runs to 18 residues. CDR3 coding DNA: TGTGCCAGCAGCTCAAATTTAGGGGGACTGGAACGCACAGATACGCAGTATTTT. This codes for CASSSNLGGLERTDTQYF.

This clonotype was seen a handful of times. The chain carries TRBV30 and TRBJ2-5; D is ambiguous. CDR3 length: 13 amino acids. From germline, CDR1 is GTSNPN and CDR2 SVGIG (reference sequence). V lost 0 bases to trimming and J lost 4 bases, with 9 bases between them. The CDR3 spells CAWSVQISETQYF. The CDR3, as DNA: TGTGCCTGGAGTGTACAGATTTCAGAGACCCAGTACTTC.

This clonotype was counted at least ten times. The chain has TRBV5-1 and TRBJ2-3; the D is unclear. Trimming shortened V by 1 base and J by 6 bases, and 12 bases separated the two germline ends. Germline loops: CDR1 SGHRS, CDR2 YFSETQ. This CDR3 comprises 14 residues. CDR3 bases: TGCGCCAGCAGCTTGCTCGGCTACGGTGATACGCAGTATTTT. Its translation: CASSLLGYGDTQYF. The whole variable domain, remainder taken from reference TRBV5-1 and TRBJ2-3, is KAGVTQTPRYLIKTRGQQVTLSCSPISGHRSVSWYQQTPGQGLQFLFEYFSETQRNKGNFPGRFSGRQFSNSRSEMNVSTLELGDSALYLCASSLLGYGDTQYFGPGTRLTVL.

This clonotype occurred a few times. This sequence joins TRBV11-2 and TRBJ1-2; perhaps TRBD1 as D (5 bases). Germline CDR1 is SGHAT and CDR2 is FQNNGV. CDR3 length: 14 amino acids. Deletions cut 6 bases from V and 1 base from J, with 12 bases between. The CDR3 here is CASSPGTFNYGYTF. In nucleotides, the CDR3 is TGTGCCAGCAGTCCGGGGACTTTTAACTATGGCTACACCTTC. Together with reference TRBV11-2 and TRBJ1-2, the CDR3 gives the full variable domain: EAGVAQSPRYKIIEKRQSVAFWCNPISGHATLYWYQQILGQGPKLLIQFQNNGVVDDSQLPKDRFSAERLKGVDSTLKIQPAKLEDSAVYLCASSPGTFNYGYTFGSGTRLTVV.

The table lists this clonotype with a few counts. The chain joins TRBV4-3 to TRBJ1-3; 8 bases are a match to TRBD1. V dropped 5 bases and J dropped 4; count of bases not matched to a gene: 4. The CDR3 has 14 residues. CDR1 LGHNA and CDR2 YSLEER come from the germline V gene. CDR3 DNA: TGCGCCAGCAGCTACACAGGGGGAGGAAACACCATATATTTT. Encoded protein: CASSYTGGGNTIYF.

This clonotype was seen more than once but under ten times. This sequence joins TRBV7-9 and TRBJ2-1; no definite D call. This CDR3 spans 15 amino acids. Germline V lookup: CDR1 SEHNR, CDR2 FQNEAQ (reference sequence). V was shortened by 3 bases and J by 2 bases, with 11 bases between the two germline ends. CDR3 sequence: CASSFGSAAYNEQFF. The CDR3 coding sequence is TGTGCCAGCAGCTTTGGAAGCGCCGCCTACAATGAGCAGTTCTTC.

The rearrangement joins TRBV7-9 to TRBJ2-7, with 8 bases that match TRBD1. The CDR3 runs to 16 residues. Germline CDR1 SEHNR, CDR2 FQNEAQ (reference sequence). Unmatched junction bases numbered 11, after V lost 5 bases and J lost 2 bases. The CDR3 nucleotides are TGTGCCAGCAGCCCACACGCGGACAGGGCACCCTACGAGCAGTACTTC. It yields the protein CASSPHADRAPYEQYF.

Concerning this clonotype: A junction end diverges from the germline sequence, so it may reflect a read error. This chain links TRBV9 with TRBJ1-2; the D is unclear. The CDR3 is 15 residues long. In germline, CDR1 is SGDLS, CDR2 YYNGEE. CDR3 loop: CASSVSEGTNYGFTF. CDR3 DNA sequence: TGTGCCAGCAGCGTATCAGAGGGTACTAACTATGGCTTCACCTTC.

In this sample, this clonotype turned up a few times. The chain couples TRBV7-2 to TRBJ1-1; TRBD1 is a possible D gene (5 bases). From germline, CDR1 is SGHTA and CDR2 FQGNSA. V was clipped by 1 base and J by 1 base, with 10 bases between them. This CDR3 contains 15 residues. The CDR3 protein is CASSLVTGGNTEAFF. The CDR3 DNA reads TGTGCCAGCAGCTTAGTAACAGGAGGGAACACTGAAGCTTTCTTT.

This clonotype was seen more than once but under ten times. V gene TRBV4-2 combines with J gene TRBJ1-3, with D possibly matching TRBD1 (5 bases). Germline V gene sequence: CDR1 LGHNA, CDR2 YNFKEQ. V lost 10 bases and J 0 bases, leaving 16 bases between the germline ends. This CDR3 region has 15 residues. The CDR3 region has the DNA TGTGCCACCGAAGCACAGGCCGACTCTGGAAACACCATATATTTT. Protein product: CATEAQADSGNTIYF.

This clonotype was observed many times. The V and J genes are TRBV12-3 or TRBV12-4 and TRBJ1-2, with 7 bases identical to TRBD1. V lost 6 bases to trimming and J lost 4 bases; unmatched junction nucleotides: 8. CDR3 length equals 14 residues. The CDR3 bases are TGTGCCAGCAGGTCAGGGGGAGGAACCTATGGCTACACCTTC. Translation: CASRSGGGTYGYTF.

V gene TRBV6-2 or TRBV6-3 combines with J gene TRBJ1-5, with TRBD1 matching over 8 bases. The V gene end was trimmed by 5 bases and the J gene end by 2 bases; junction bases not matched to a gene: 8. Germline values: CDR1 MNHEY, CDR2 SVGEGT. The CDR3 totals 16 residues. DNA of the CDR3: TGTGCCAGCAGTGCCCACGACAGGGGCGGCAATCAGCCCCAGCATTTT. This translates into CASSAHDRGGNQPQHF.

This clonotype was counted only a few times. The chain joins TRBV4-1 to TRBJ1-1; unclear D gene. V lost 2 bases, J lost 6 bases, and 10 bases lay in between. In germline, CDR1 is MGHRA, CDR2 YSYEKL. This CDR3 spans 13 amino acids. This CDR3 is CASSQSLGAEAFF. CDR3 nucleotides: TGCGCCAGCAGCCAATCGCTAGGAGCTGAAGCTTTCTTT.

This clonotype was recorded many times. V is TRBV29-1 and J is TRBJ2-5; tentatively, D is TRBD1 or TRBD2 (5 bases each). V was trimmed by 4 bases and J by 5 bases, leaving 14 bases between them. Germline V gene sequence: CDR1 SQVTM, CDR2 ANQGSEA. The CDR3 contains 13 residues. The CDR3 DNA follows: TGCAGCGTTGTGGGCCGGGGCAGCGAGACCCAGTACTTC. It is translated as CSVVGRGSETQYF.

The rearrangement joins TRBV7-2 to TRBJ2-1; the match to TRBD2 covers 8 bases. CDR1 and CDR2 (germline): SGHTA, FQGNSA. The CDR3 runs 15 residues. The V gene end was trimmed by 2 bases and the J gene end by 2 bases; junction bases not matched to a gene: 2. The CDR3 nucleotides read TGTGCCAGCAGCTTAACTAGCGGTCCCTACAATGAGCAGTTCTTC. Its translation: CASSLTSGPYNEQFF. Full variable domain (remainder filled in from reference TRBV7-2 and TRBJ2-1): GAGVSQSPSNKVTEKGKDVELRCDPISGHTALYWYRQSLGQGLEFLIYFQGNSAPDKSGLPSDRFSAERTGGSVSTLTIQRTQQEDSAVYLCASSLTSGPYNEQFFGPGTRLTVL.

The chain joins TRBV4-1 to TRBJ1-4, with D possibly matching TRBD1 (5 bases). This CDR3 has 14 residues. V was cut by 5 bases and J by 7 bases, with 14 bases left in between. The germline gives CDR1 MGHRA, CDR2 YSYEKL. The CDR3 DNA follows: TGCGCCAGCAGCGCCGACGGGACTCGTGAAAAACTGTTTTTT. Amino acids: CASSADGTREKLFF.

The chain is built from TRBV19 and TRBJ1-5; a weak D match, TRBD1 (5 bases). The germline CDR1 and CDR2 sequences are LNHDA and SQIVND (reference sequence). V lost 11 bases, J lost 10 bases, and 27 bases lay in between. There are 15 residues in the CDR3. The CDR3 nucleotides read TGTGCCGCCGGGACTGGACTGGGACCAAGAGTACCCCAGCATTTT. As protein: CAAGTGLGPRVPQHF.

This clonotype was observed a handful of times. The chain recombines TRBV9 with TRBJ2-5; D may match TRBD1 or TRBD2 (5 bases each). The V gene lost 7 bases and the J gene lost 2 bases, with 21 bases spanning the gap. The CDR3 consists of 16 residues. Germline CDR1 reads SGDLS; CDR2 reads YYNGEE. CDR3 nucleotide sequence: TGTGCCAGCCAAAAAACGGGACGCCGAAGGCAAGAGACCCAGTACTTC. As protein: CASQKTGRRRQETQYF.

The V gene is TRBV5-1, the J gene TRBJ1-2; D remains unclear. V was clipped by 0 bases and J by 4 bases, with 7 bases between them. The CDR3 contains 13 residues. Germline assignment: CDR1 SGHRS and CDR2 YFSETQ. CDR3 in DNA: TGCGCCAGCAGCTTGGGGTCGTTCTATGGCTACACCTTC. Amino acids: CASSLGSFYGYTF.

This chain links TRBV6-6 with TRBJ1-4, with D perhaps matching TRBD1 (5 bases). CDR3 size: 13 residues. Trimming pared 2 bases from V and 7 bases from J, leaving 8 bases between. Germline CDR1 and CDR2: MNHNY and SVGAGI (reference sequence). CDR3 region: CASSYPGGEKLFF. The CDR3 DNA reads TGTGCCAGCAGTTACCCCGGGGGTGAAAAACTGTTTTTT.